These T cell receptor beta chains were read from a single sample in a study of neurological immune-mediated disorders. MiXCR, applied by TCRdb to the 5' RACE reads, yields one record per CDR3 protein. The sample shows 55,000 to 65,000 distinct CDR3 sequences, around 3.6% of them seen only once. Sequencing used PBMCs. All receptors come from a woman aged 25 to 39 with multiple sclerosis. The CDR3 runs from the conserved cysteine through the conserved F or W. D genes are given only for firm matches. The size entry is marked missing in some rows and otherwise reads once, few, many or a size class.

TGTGCCAGCTCAACCGGGTCAGGAATAGCCAAAAACATTCAGTACTTC | CASSTGSGIAKNIQYF | TRBV18 | - | few | 16 | TRBJ2-4
TGTGCCAGCAGCTTTGGGTCGGTCGAAAACATTCAGTACTTC | CASSFGSVENIQYF | TRBV7-2 | - | few | 14 | TRBJ2-4
TGCGCCAGCAGCTTGCTAATATCGGGACAGGGAGGAGCAGATACGCAGTATTTT | CASSLLISGQGGADTQYF | TRBV5-1 | TRBD1 | many | 18 | TRBJ2-3
TGTGCCAGCAGCTTATTAGGGGGGGCGCGAACAGATACGCAGTATTTT | CASSLLGGARTDTQYF | TRBV7-2 | - | many | 16 | TRBJ2-3
TGCAGTGCTAGAGATCGTACACGGGGAGGCAATCAGCCCCAGCATTTT | CSARDRTRGGNQPQHF | TRBV20-1 | - | many | 16 | TRBJ1-5
TGCGCCAGCAGCCCGAAGGACCTTACCGGGGAGCTGTTTTTT | CASSPKDLTGELFF | TRBV5-1 | - | many | 14 | TRBJ2-2
TGCAGCGCAGGGACAGGGGACTACAATGAGCAGTTCTTC | CSAGTGDYNEQFF | TRBV29-1 | TRBD1 | many | 13 | TRBJ2-1
TGCGCCAGCAGCCAAGGGACTAGCGGGGGCTACAATGAGCAGTTCTTC | CASSQGTSGGYNEQFF | TRBV5-1 | TRBD2 | many | 16 | TRBJ2-1
TGCAGTGCTCTTGGGGGGAACACAGATACGCAGTATTTT | CSALGGNTDTQYF | TRBV20-1 | - | many | 13 | TRBJ2-3
TGTGCCAGCAGTTACTCGATGCAGGGCGGGGACCAAGACACTGAAGCTTTCTTT | CASSYSMQGGDQDTEAFF | TRBV6-5 | - | many | 18 | TRBJ1-1
TGTGCCAGCAGTTTATCTCGGGGTAATCCTGAAGCTTTCTTT | CASSLSRGNPEAFF | TRBV27 | - | - | 14 | TRBJ1-1
TGCGCCAGCGCCCGGGACAGCTACACCGGGGAGCTGTTTTTT | CASARDSYTGELFF | TRBV5-1 | TRBD1 | many | 14 | TRBJ2-2
TGCGCCAGCAGCCTGACAGGGAGCTCCTACGAGCAGTACTTC | CASSLTGSSYEQYF | TRBV4-3 | TRBD1 | many | 14 | TRBJ2-7
TGTGCCAGCAGTTTATTCTCCAATGAGCAGTTCTTC | CASSLFSNEQFF | TRBV12-3/TRBV12-4 | - | many | 12 | TRBJ2-1
TGCGCCAGCAGCTTGCTGATTTTGAGGGGTCCGAACACTGAAGCTTTCTTT | CASSLLILRGPNTEAFF | TRBV5-1 | - | many | 17 | TRBJ1-1
TGTGCCAGCCACGCAGGGGGAGGTTCACCCCTCAACTTT | CASHAGGGSPLNF | TRBV7-9 | TRBD1 | few | 13 | TRBJ1-6
TGCAGTGCGACAAAGCCTATGGGGCGACCCACAGATACGCAGTATTTT | CSATKPMGRPTDTQYF | TRBV20-1 | - | many | 16 | TRBJ2-3
TGCAGTGCTCTACGACCGGTCCCTTCCCCGCAGAGGGCCATTAGTTACGAGCAGTACTTC | CSALRPVPSPQRAISYEQYF | TRBV20-1 | - | few | 20 | TRBJ2-7
TGTGCCAGCAGCTTAGTCCGGAAAAACACTGAAGCTTTCTTT | CASSLVRKNTEAFF | TRBV7-2 | - | many | 14 | TRBJ1-1
TGCGCCAGCAGCAGTGACGCCAGGGGGTCAACCGGGGAGCTGTTTTTT | CASSSDARGSTGELFF | TRBV5-1 | TRBD1 | - | 16 | TRBJ2-2
TGCGCCAGCAGCCTCGACAGGATGAACACTGAAGCTTTCTTT | CASSLDRMNTEAFF | TRBV5-1 | - | many | 14 | TRBJ1-1
TGTGCCAGCAGCGGGGGACTAGCGGGAGTTCAGTTCTTC | CASSGGLAGVQFF | TRBV9 | TRBD2 | many | 13 | TRBJ2-1
TGCAGTGCTAGAACTCCGAACACCGGGGAGCTGTTTTTT | CSARTPNTGELFF | TRBV20-1 | - | few | 13 | TRBJ2-2
TGTGCCAGCAGCTCGACAGGGGCCCCAGCTAACTATGGCTACACCTTC | CASSSTGAPANYGYTF | TRBV7-9 | TRBD1 | many | 16 | TRBJ1-2
TGTGCCAGCACCGAACCCCAAATGTTGGGTGGACTGTCTAAACTGTTTTTT | CASTEPQMLGGLSKLFF | TRBV28 | - | many | 17 | TRBJ1-4
TGCAGCACACGGACGGACTCATACAATGAGCAGTTCTTC | CSTRTDSYNEQFF | TRBV29-1 | - | many | 13 | TRBJ2-1
TGTGCCAGCAGAGATGTAGGGGGTGGGAACATTCAGTACTTC | CASRDVGGGNIQYF | TRBV6-6 | - | many | 14 | TRBJ2-4
TGCAGTGCTAGGCAGCTAGCGGGGTCCGAGACCCAGTACTTC | CSARQLAGSETQYF | TRBV20-1 | TRBD2 | many | 14 | TRBJ2-5
TGCAGTGCTAGAACAGGCCTTAATGAAAAACTGTTTTTT | CSARTGLNEKLFF | TRBV20-1 | - | many | 13 | TRBJ1-4
TGTGCCAGCTTGGACAGGGGGAACACCGGGGAGCTGTTTTTT | CASLDRGNTGELFF | TRBV28 | TRBD1 | once | 14 | TRBJ2-2
TGTGCCAGCAGCTCTCGGGGGGATGAGCAGTTCTTC | CASSSRGDEQFF | TRBV6-5 | TRBD2 | many | 12 | TRBJ2-1
TGTGCCAGCAGCTTCCTTAGCGGGGGACTTACAGATACGCAGTATTTT | CASSFLSGGLTDTQYF | TRBV11-2 | TRBD2 | many | 16 | TRBJ2-3
TGCGCCAGCAGGGGGTCGGGGGGACCGAACACTGAAGCTTTCTTT | CASRGSGGPNTEAFF | TRBV5-1 | - | many | 15 | TRBJ1-1
TGCAGTGCTAGAGATCAAAATGGTCGGCCCGGAAACACCATATATTTT | CSARDQNGRPGNTIYF | TRBV20-1 | - | many | 16 | TRBJ1-3
TGCAGTGCTAGAGGGGAGGGGGCCCGGGAGACCCAGTACTTC | CSARGEGARETQYF | TRBV20-1 | - | many | 14 | TRBJ2-5
TGCGCCAGCCTCGGGGCGAGCAAAAAAATTCAGTACTTC | CASLGASKKIQYF | TRBV5-1 | - | - | 13 | TRBJ2-4
TGTGCCAGCAGTTTAAGGTTTGGCTACACCTTC | CASSLRFGYTF | TRBV12-3/TRBV12-4 | - | many | 11 | TRBJ1-2
TGTGCCAGCTCACCTTTGGCAGGGGTAGTGGACACTGAAGCTTTCTTT | CASSPLAGVVDTEAFF | TRBV18 | - | many | 16 | TRBJ1-1
TGCGCCAGAACTACGGCAAAGACTATGAACACTGAAGCTTTCTTT | CARTTAKTMNTEAFF | TRBV5-1 | - | many | 15 | TRBJ1-1
- | CASSSSGQGDTQYF | TRBV4-2 | - | many | 14 | TRBJ2-3
TGTGCCATCAGTGCGCCAGGGAACTACGAGCAGTACTTC | CAISAPGNYEQYF | TRBV10-3 | - | many | 13 | TRBJ2-7
TGCAGTGCTAGGGGGGGAAAACTTAACTATGGCTACACCTTC | CSARGGKLNYGYTF | TRBV20-1 | - | - | 14 | TRBJ1-2
TGCGCCAGCAGCCAAGACGGACTTTCACCCCTCCACTTT | CASSQDGLSPLHF | TRBV4-3 | - | few | 13 | TRBJ1-6
TGCGCCAGCAGCCTCGGACAGAACTATGGCTACACCTTC | CASSLGQNYGYTF | TRBV5-1 | - | many | 13 | TRBJ1-2
TGTGCCAGCAGCCAAAATAGAATAGGTGACGAAGCTTTCTTT | CASSQNRIGDEAFF | TRBV12-3/TRBV12-4 | - | many | 14 | TRBJ1-1
TGTGCCATCAGTGAGAGGGAGGGTAGCGGGGGCCCGAACACCGGGGAGCTGTTTTTT | CAISEREGSGGPNTGELFF | TRBV10-3 | TRBD2 | many | 19 | TRBJ2-2
TGTGCCAGCCAGACTAGCGGGAGGTTATATGAGCAGTTCTTC | CASQTSGRLYEQFF | TRBV7-2 | TRBD2 | many | 14 | TRBJ2-1
TGTGCCAGCAACTCGCCTCATCAGAGTTCCTACGAGCAGTACTTC | CASNSPHQSSYEQYF | TRBV7-2 | - | - | 15 | TRBJ2-7
TGTGCCAGTAGTATCTCTATCGATGGCTACACCTTC | CASSISIDGYTF | TRBV19 | - | many | 12 | TRBJ1-2
TGTGCCAGTACCTTGAGGACTAGCGGGGGTGCGAGCTTGAGCAATGAGCAGTTCTTC | CASTLRTSGGASLSNEQFF | TRBV12-3/TRBV12-4 | TRBD2 | many | 19 | TRBJ2-1
TGCAGTGCTAGGAGGCAGGGGGAAAGGGGCGGCTACACCTTC | CSARRQGERGGYTF | TRBV20-1 | TRBD1 | many | 14 | TRBJ1-2
TGCGCCAGCAGCTTGGGAATAGTAGTGGGGGAAGAGCAGTACTTC | CASSLGIVVGEEQYF | TRBV5-1 | - | - | 15 | TRBJ2-7
TGTGCCAGCAGCTTAGGCCAGGGGTTAAATCAGCCCCAGCATTTT | CASSLGQGLNQPQHF | TRBV7-8 | - | many | 15 | TRBJ1-5
TGTGCCAGCAGGGGAGGGGCAGGTCAGCCCCAGCATTTT | CASRGGAGQPQHF | TRBV28 | - | many | 13 | TRBJ1-5
TGCAGCGTTGACGGACGGACAGATACGCAGTATTTT | CSVDGRTDTQYF | TRBV29-1 | - | many | 12 | TRBJ2-3